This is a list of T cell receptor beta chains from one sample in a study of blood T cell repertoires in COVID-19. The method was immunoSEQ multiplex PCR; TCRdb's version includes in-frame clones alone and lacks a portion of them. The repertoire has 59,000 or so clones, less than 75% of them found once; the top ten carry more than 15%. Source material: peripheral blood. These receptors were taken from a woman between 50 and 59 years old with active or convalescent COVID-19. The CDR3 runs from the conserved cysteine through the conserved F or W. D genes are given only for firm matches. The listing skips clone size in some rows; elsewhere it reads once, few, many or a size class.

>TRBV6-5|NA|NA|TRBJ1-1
TGTGCCAGCAGTTCACTCATGAACACTGAAGCTTTCTTT
CASSSLMNTEAFF
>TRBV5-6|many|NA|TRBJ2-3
TGTGCCCCTAAAGACTACTACACAGATACGCAGTATTTT
CAPKDYYTDTQYF
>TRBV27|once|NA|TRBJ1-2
TGTGCCAGCAGTCCGGGGATTCCAATTCAGGGCTACACCTTC
CASSPGIPIQGYTF
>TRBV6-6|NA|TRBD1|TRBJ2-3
TGTGCCAGCAGTGGTGCCGGGACAGGGTTCACAGATACGCAGTATTTT
CASSGAGTGFTDTQYF
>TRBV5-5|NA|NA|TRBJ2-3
TGTGCCAGCACCCGTAGCACAGATACGCAGTATTTT
CASTRSTDTQYF
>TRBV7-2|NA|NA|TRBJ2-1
TGTGCCAGCAGCTTTGTAGTAAATGAGCAGTTCTTC
CASSFVVNEQFF
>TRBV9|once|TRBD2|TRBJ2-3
TGTGCCAGCAGCGGTAGCGGGAGGACAGATACGCAGTATTTT
CASSGSGRTDTQYF
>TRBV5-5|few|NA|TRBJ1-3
TGTGCCAGCAGCCATGTTGACAGGGGAAACACCATATATTTT
CASSHVDRGNTIYF
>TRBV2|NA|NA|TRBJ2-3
TGTGCCAGCAGGGAGAGGGGGGGGATCACAGATACGCAGTATTTT
CASRERGGITDTQYF
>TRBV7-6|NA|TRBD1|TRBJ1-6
TGTGCCAGCAGCCTCGGCGACAGGGAGGATTCACCCCTCCACTTT
CASSLGDREDSPLHF
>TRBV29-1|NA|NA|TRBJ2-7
TGCAGCGGCGGGCCCCGGTTCAACGAGCAGTACTTC
CSGGPRFNEQYF
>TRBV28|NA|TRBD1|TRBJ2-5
TGTGCCAGCAGTCCATTTGGGACAGGGGGCGGAGAGACCCAGTACTTC
CASSPFGTGGGETQYF
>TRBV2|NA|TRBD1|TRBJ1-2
TGTGCCAGCAGTGTCGACAGGGATTCGGGCGACTATGGCTACACCTTC
CASSVDRDSGDYGYTF